This entry lists 6 T cell receptor beta chains sequenced from one sample in a study of cytomegalovirus exposure and HLA in healthy donors. 13 Jbeta primers and 60 Vbeta primers were used for the PCR. Repertoires were generated with immunoSEQ multiplex PCR, while TCRdb's copy carries only in-frame clones and drops some. This sample yields about 130,000 clones, of which more than 60% are seen a single time; 2% to 2.5% belongs to the top ten. Input material: PBMCs. The origin of the receptors is a middle-aged woman in good health and CMV-seropositive.

The gene calls are TRBV5-6 and TRBJ1-2; D gene unclear. The CDR3 covers 15 residues. V was clipped by 1 base and J by 0 bases, with 10 bases between them. CDR1 is SGHDT, CDR2 YYEEEE, per germline. In DNA, the CDR3 is TGTGCCAGCAGCTTGTGGGCAGCAGCTAACTATGGCTACACCTTC. This gives the protein CASSLWAAANYGYTF. The complete variable domain, with remaining parts taken from reference TRBV5-6 and TRBJ1-2, reads DAGVTQSPTHLIKTRGQQVTLRCSPKSGHDTVSWYQQALGQGPQFIFQYYEEEERQRGNFPDRFSGHQFPNYSSELNVNALLLGDSALYLCASSLWAAANYGYTFGSGTRLTVV.

Of note for this clone: The sample holds other DNA sequences that translate to the same CDR3. CDR3 region: CASSPGGDTQYF. CDR3 in DNA: TGTGCCAGCAGCCCGGGGGGGGATACGCAGTATTTT. This chain connects TRBV7-3 to TRBJ2-3; 8 bases agree with TRBD2. This CDR3 comprises 12 residues. The V and J ends lost 5 bases and 6 bases, in that order; junction bases with no gene match: 1. CDR1 SGHTA and CDR2 FQGTGA come from the germline V gene. The variable domain in full, with the rest retrieved from reference TRBV7-3 and TRBJ2-3, is GAGVSQTPSNKVTEKGKYVELRCDPISGHTALYWYRQSLGQGPEFLIYFQGTGAADDSGLPNDRFFAVRPEGSVSTLKIQRTERGDSAVYLCASSPGGDTQYFGPGTRLTVL.

V usage is TRBV28 and J usage is TRBJ1-5; the D gene is possibly TRBD1 (6 bases). Germline V lookup: CDR1 MDHEN, CDR2 SYDVKM. The CDR3 is made up of 14 amino acids. V dropped 6 bases and J dropped 6 bases, with 15 bases sitting between them. The DNA for the CDR3 is TGTGCCAGCAGGTCCACAGGGTTTCCTCAGCCCCAGCATTTT. This codes for CASRSTGFPQPQHF.

The chain's CDR3 is CASSETGATNEKLFF. CDR3 DNA sequence: TGTGCCAGCAGCGAAACAGGGGCAACTAATGAAAAACTGTTTTTT. The V gene is TRBV7-8, the J gene TRBJ1-4; 7 bases are a match to TRBD1. V was clipped by 5 bases and J by 0 bases; unmatched bases: 3. This CDR3 is 15 amino acids long. CDR1 SGHVS and CDR2 FQNEAQ come from the germline V gene.

This clone has a handful of counts. The rearrangement uses TRBV28 and TRBJ1-3; the match to TRBD1 covers 7 bases. Germline V gene sequence: CDR1 MDHEN, CDR2 SYDVKM. The CDR3 totals 13 residues. V shed 6 bases, J shed 3 bases, and the junction held 2 bases outside the gene matches. The CDR3, as DNA: TGTGCCAGCAGAGACAGGGTTGGAAACACCATATATTTT. Its protein product is CASRDRVGNTIYF.

CDR3 DNA sequence: TGCGCCAGCAGCCCGGGAGGGGGCGACACTGAAGCTTTCTTT. Protein: CASSPGGGDTEAFF. This chain joins TRBV5-1 and TRBJ1-1, with 7 positions matching TRBD1. The ends lost 4 bases at V and 3 bases at J; junction bases unmatched: 6. The CDR3 has 14 residues. CDR1 is SGHRS, CDR2 YFSETQ, per germline.